This TCR beta chain was recovered during a study of early T cells in non-severe SARS-CoV-2 infection. There are many counts of this clonotype. Germline V CDR1 and CDR2: DFQATT, SNEGSKA (reference sequence). V lost 0 bases to trimming and J lost 5 bases, with 19 bases between them. The length of the CDR3 is 16 residues. One entry per CDR3 protein results from TCRdb running MiXCR on the 5' RACE reads. The repertoire holds more than 55,000 distinct CDR3 sequences, with around 9% as singletons. This TCR came from an adult who was a healthcare worker with PCR-confirmed SARS-CoV-2 infection or an uninfected control (not recorded which). The genes are TRBV20-1 and TRBJ1-1; weak D call: TRBD1 (5 bases). What was sequenced was whole blood. CDR3 loop: CSARDSGVGAGTEAFF. CDR3 DNA sequence: TGCAGTGCTAGAGATTCGGGAGTCGGGGCAGGGACTGAAGCTTTCTTT.